The 25 T cell receptor beta chains presented below share a single source sample, sequenced in a study of high-grade serous ovarian cancer treatment subgroups. Tumor samples were obtained before definitive surgery or chemotherapy. Some clones are missing from TCRdb's copy, which holds only in-frame ones; the method was immunoSEQ multiplex PCR. The table lists approximately 40,000 clones, over 60% of them singletons, with approximately 3.1% in the top ten. Sequencing was carried out using tumor tissue. These TCRs come from a human donor with high-grade serous ovarian cancer.

The rearrangement joins TRBV7-2 to TRBJ1-2; D ambiguous. The V gene lost 9 bases and the J gene lost 2 bases, with 16 bases spanning the gap. The CDR3 extends over 14 amino acids. Germline-derived CDR1 and CDR2 are SGHTA and FQGNSA. The CDR3 nucleotides read TGTGCCAGTACCTTTTCGACTGCAAACTATGGCTACACCTTC. Amino acid sequence: CASTFSTANYGYTF. Together with reference TRBV7-2 and TRBJ1-2, the CDR3 gives the full variable domain: GAGVSQSPSNKVTEKGKDVELRCDPISGHTALYWYRQSLGQGLEFLIYFQGNSAPDKSGLPSDRFSAERTGGSVSTLTIQRTQQEDSAVYLCASTFSTANYGYTFGSGTRLTVV.

This sequence joins TRBV27 and TRBJ2-7; a weak D match, TRBD2 (6 bases). The CDR3 runs to 12 residues. Germline CDR1 and CDR2: MNHEY and SMNVEV (reference sequence). The V and J ends lost 10 bases and 0 bases respectively, with 10 bases between them. CDR3: CATRDFSYEQYF. For the CDR3, the DNA is TGTGCCACCCGGGACTTCTCCTACGAGCAGTACTTC.

The V gene is TRBV2, the J gene TRBJ1-1, with 8 bases aligning to TRBD1. Trimming cost V 5 bases and J 0 bases; bases outside gene matches: 2. This CDR3 spans 14 amino acids. Germline CDR1 and CDR2: SNHLY and FYNNEI. The CDR3 DNA follows: TGTGCCAGCAGTCAGGGGGCCTTGAACACTGAAGCTTTCTTT. It encodes CASSQGALNTEAFF.

V is TRBV20-1 and J is TRBJ2-7; D ambiguous. The CDR3 contains 10 residues. Trimming removed 3 bases at V and 4 bases at J, with 4 bases between. Germline values: CDR1 DFQATT, CDR2 SNEGSKA (reference sequence). DNA of the CDR3: TGCAGTGCTAGCACATACGAGCAGTACTTC. Protein product: CSASTYEQYF.

The chain links TRBV28 to TRBJ1-2; tentative D call: TRBD1 (6 bases). Germline-derived CDR1 and CDR2 are MDHEN and SYDVKM. This CDR3 is built from 15 residues. V was pared by 8 bases and J by 5 bases, with 21 bases between. CDR3 DNA sequence: TGTGCCAGCCGACCCCGAGGGGGGGGCCAGTATGGCTACACCTTC. It is translated as CASRPRGGGQYGYTF.

The V call is TRBV29-1, the J call TRBJ2-3, with a weak D call TRBD2 (6 bases). Germline V CDR1 and CDR2: SQVTM, ANQGSEA. The V gene lost 3 bases and the J gene lost 0 bases, with 10 bases spanning the gap. CDR3 length equals 14 residues. CDR3 loop: CSVDSRESTDTQYF. The DNA of the CDR3 is TGCAGCGTTGATTCTCGGGAGAGCACAGATACGCAGTATTTT.

V and J are TRBV6-5 and TRBJ2-3, with D possibly TRBD1 on 6 matching bases. The germline CDR1 and CDR2 sequences are MNHEY and SVGAGI. Trimming removed 6 bases at V and 6 bases at J, with 16 bases between. This CDR3 has 14 residues. CDR3 amino acids: CASSFTGKGDTQYF. CDR3 nucleotide sequence: TGTGCCAGCAGCTTTACAGGGAAGGGGGATACGCAGTATTTT.

V and J are TRBV7-8 and TRBJ2-7, with 10 bases aligning to TRBD2. Germline CDR1 SGHVS, CDR2 FQNEAQ. The CDR3 totals 15 residues. V lost 2 bases, J lost 5 bases, and 6 bases stayed unmatched. The CDR3 here is CASSLIASGSNEQYF. The DNA of the CDR3 is TGTGCCAGCAGCTTAATTGCTAGCGGGAGTAACGAGCAGTACTTC.

The J gene is TRBJ2-3, the V gene TRBV29-1, with TRBD2 identical over 13 bases. The germline gives CDR1 SQVTM, CDR2 ANQGSEA. The CDR3 length is 16 residues. J was trimmed by 0 bases and V by 4 bases; bases with no gene match: 4. The CDR3 sequence: CSVGTSGSSSTDTQYF. CDR3 nucleotides: TGCAGCGTTGGGACTAGCGGGAGCTCTAGCACAGATACGCAGTATTTT.

As DNA, the CDR3 is TGTGCCAGCAGCTTCTATCTGGAAGAGACCCAGTACTTC. Amino acid sequence: CASSFYLEETQYF. The chain links TRBV5-8 to TRBJ2-5; D not resolved. Trimming shortened V by 2 bases and J by 3 bases, and 8 bases separated the two germline ends. This CDR3 comprises 13 residues. Germline V gene data show CDR1 as SGHTS and CDR2 as YDEGEE.

The rearrangement uses TRBV7-6 and TRBJ1-3; no definite D call. Germline-derived CDR1 and CDR2 are SGHVS and FNYEAQ. The CDR3 extends over 16 amino acids. Trimming shortened V by 5 bases and J by 2 bases, and 16 bases separated the two germline ends. The CDR3, as DNA: TGTGCCAGCAGCCTAACGGGAGGGATGCCTGGAAACACCATATATTTT. It encodes CASSLTGGMPGNTIYF.

The chain employs TRBV18 and TRBJ2-3, with 7 bases fitting TRBD1. CDR1 and CDR2 (germline): KGHSH, LQKENI. J lost 2 bases, V lost 0 bases, and 5 bases had no gene match. There are 16 residues in the CDR3. The CDR3 DNA follows: TGTGCCAGCTCACCACCGGGCAGGGGGTACACAGATACGCAGTATTTT. Amino acids: CASSPPGRGYTDTQYF.

This clone was counted a single time. V usage is TRBV6-5 and J usage is TRBJ1-5; possibly TRBD1 for D (5 bases). The CDR3 consists of 15 residues. Germline CDR1 MNHEY, CDR2 SVGAGI. Trimming removed 5 bases at V and 3 bases at J, with 14 bases between. The CDR3 DNA follows: TGTGCCAGCAGTACCCTGAAGGGGTACAATCAGCCCCAGCATTTT. Its protein product is CASSTLKGYNQPQHF.

The chain joins TRBV4-3 to TRBJ1-2, with a tentative D call TRBD1 (6 bases). V dropped 0 bases and J dropped 4 bases, with 15 bases sitting between them. This CDR3 has 16 amino acids. CDR1 is LGHNA, CDR2 YSLEER, per germline. The CDR3 sequence is CASSQDQRTEVYGYTF. The CDR3 DNA is TGCGCCAGCAGCCAAGATCAGCGGACAGAGGTCTATGGCTACACCTTC.

The chain combines TRBV5-6 with TRBJ1-2; maybe TRBD1 (6 bases). Germline values: CDR1 SGHDT, CDR2 YYEEEE. The ends were cut back, 4 bases at V and 0 bases at J, with 13 bases in the middle. The CDR3 runs 15 residues. CDR3 residues: CASSPGQSTNYGYTF. CDR3 sequence (DNA): TGTGCCAGCAGCCCCGGACAGTCTACTAACTATGGCTACACCTTC.

The rearrangement links TRBV7-2 to TRBJ1-1, with TRBD1 as a possible D gene (5 bases). Germline V gives CDR1 SGHTA, CDR2 FQGNSA. The V and J ends lost 5 bases and 4 bases respectively, with 11 bases between them. The CDR3 has 13 amino acids. The CDR3 region is CASSRGTFTEAFF. CDR3 sequence (DNA): TGTGCCAGCAGCCGGGGGACCTTCACTGAAGCTTTCTTT.

This sequence joins TRBV27 and TRBJ2-1, with a tentative D call TRBD2 (6 bases). Germline values: CDR1 MNHEY, CDR2 SMNVEV (reference sequence). V was clipped by 0 bases and J by 5 bases, with 14 bases between them. The CDR3 has 16 amino acids. The CDR3 region is CASSLSFGTWNNEQFF. The CDR3 region has the DNA TGTGCCAGCAGTTTATCGTTCGGGACTTGGAACAATGAGCAGTTCTTC.

V is TRBV7-2 and J is TRBJ2-5; TRBD1 or TRBD2 may be the D gene (6 bases each). The V and J ends lost 4 bases and 2 bases respectively, with 14 bases between them. Germline assignment: CDR1 SGHTA and CDR2 FQGNSA. This CDR3 is 15 amino acids long. CDR3 DNA: TGTGCCAGCAGCTCTCTAGGAGGGGGGCAAGAGACCCAGTACTTC. Translating it yields CASSSLGGGQETQYF. The full variable domain, its missing parts supplied by reference TRBV7-2 and TRBJ2-5, is GAGVSQSPSNKVTEKGKDVELRCDPISGHTALYWYRQSLGQGLEFLIYFQGNSAPDKSGLPSDRFSAERTGGSVSTLTIQRTQQEDSAVYLCASSSLGGGQETQYFGPGTRLLVL.

This clone was found a few times. V usage is TRBV5-4 and J usage is TRBJ1-1; D is ambiguous. Germline V lookup: CDR1 SGHNT, CDR2 YYREEE (reference sequence). The CDR3 length is 13 residues. V was pared by 4 bases and J by 0 bases, with 7 bases between. The chain's CDR3 is CASSPTLNTEAFF. The DNA for the CDR3 is TGTGCCAGCAGCCCGACTCTGAACACTGAAGCTTTCTTT.

V and J are TRBV6-6 and TRBJ1-1; maybe TRBD1 (5 bases). V was pared by 6 bases and J by 5 bases, with 13 bases between. Germline loops: CDR1 MNHNY, CDR2 SVGAGI (reference sequence). The CDR3 consists of 13 residues. CDR3 protein: CASRGGVETEAFF. CDR3 bases: TGTGCCAGCAGGGGGGGAGTTGAGACTGAAGCTTTCTTT.

This chain connects TRBV18 to TRBJ2-7, with D perhaps matching TRBD1 or TRBD2 (5 bases each). V lost 6 bases and J 3 bases, leaving 15 bases between the germline ends. CDR1 is KGHSH and CDR2 is LQKENI in the germline V gene. This CDR3 contains 14 residues. The CDR3 reads CASSLGVSLYEQYF. Here the CDR3 DNA reads TGTGCCAGCTCGTTGGGGGTTTCCCTCTACGAGCAGTACTTC.

The chain is built from TRBV7-2 and TRBJ2-5; D is uncertain. The CDR3 runs to 13 residues. Deletions cut 4 bases from V and 1 base from J, with 7 bases between. From germline, CDR1 is SGHTA and CDR2 FQGNSA. This chain's CDR3 is CASSSPGQETQYF. DNA for the CDR3: TGTGCCAGCAGCTCACCGGGCCAAGAGACCCAGTACTTC.

The table lists this clone with a few counts. J is TRBJ2-1 and V is TRBV18; D is unresolved. The CDR3 contains 12 residues. V lost 7 bases to trimming and J lost 5 bases, with 9 bases between them. Germline V lookup: CDR1 KGHSH, CDR2 LQKENI. The CDR3 coding sequence is TGTGCCAGCTTTCACCAGCACAATGAGCAGTTCTTC. This gives the protein CASFHQHNEQFF.

The CDR3 spells CASSIESPGGDGSYGYTF. DNA for the CDR3: TGTGCCAGTAGTATAGAGTCCCCCGGAGGGGACGGATCCTATGGCTACACCTTC. The chain combines TRBV19 with TRBJ1-2, with D possibly being TRBD1 (5 bases). CDR1 is LNHDA, CDR2 SQIVND, per germline (reference sequence). The CDR3 has 18 residues. V lost 0 bases and J lost 4, with 21 bases in between.

The rearrangement uses TRBV2 and TRBJ1-4, with TRBD1 matching over 10 bases. This CDR3 is 16 amino acids long. CDR1 is SNHLY, CDR2 FYNNEI, per germline. V lost 11 bases, J lost 1 base, and 10 bases stayed unmatched. CDR3 sequence (DNA): TGTGCCTCCTTAAGGGACAGGGGAGGAACTAATGAAAAACTGTTTTTT. Translation gives CASLRDRGGTNEKLFF.